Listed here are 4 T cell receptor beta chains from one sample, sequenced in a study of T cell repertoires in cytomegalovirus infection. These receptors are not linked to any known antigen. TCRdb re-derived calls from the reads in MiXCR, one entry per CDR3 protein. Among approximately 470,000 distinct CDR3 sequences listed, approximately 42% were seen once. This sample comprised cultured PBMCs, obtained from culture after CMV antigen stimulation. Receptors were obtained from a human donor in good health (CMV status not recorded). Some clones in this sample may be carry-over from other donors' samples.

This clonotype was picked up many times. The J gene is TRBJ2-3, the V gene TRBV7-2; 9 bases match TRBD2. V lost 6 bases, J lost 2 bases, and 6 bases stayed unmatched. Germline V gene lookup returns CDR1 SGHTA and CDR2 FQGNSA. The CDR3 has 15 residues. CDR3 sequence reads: CASSSGTSHTDTQYF. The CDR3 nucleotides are TGTGCCAGCAGTTCCGGGACTAGCCACACAGATACGCAGTATTTT.

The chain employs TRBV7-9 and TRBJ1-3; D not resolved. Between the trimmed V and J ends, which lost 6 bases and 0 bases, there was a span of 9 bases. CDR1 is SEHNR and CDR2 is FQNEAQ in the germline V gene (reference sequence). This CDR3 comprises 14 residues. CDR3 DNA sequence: TGTGCCAGCAGGTTCGGAGGCTCTGGAAACACCATATATTTT. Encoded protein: CASRFGGSGNTIYF.

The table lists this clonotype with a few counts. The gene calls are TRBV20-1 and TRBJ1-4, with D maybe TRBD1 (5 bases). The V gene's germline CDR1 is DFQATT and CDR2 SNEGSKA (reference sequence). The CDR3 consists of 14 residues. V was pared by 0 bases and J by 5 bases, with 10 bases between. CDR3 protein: CSAREGGWNEKLFF. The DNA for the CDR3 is TGCAGTGCTAGAGAGGGGGGATGGAATGAAAAACTGTTTTTT.

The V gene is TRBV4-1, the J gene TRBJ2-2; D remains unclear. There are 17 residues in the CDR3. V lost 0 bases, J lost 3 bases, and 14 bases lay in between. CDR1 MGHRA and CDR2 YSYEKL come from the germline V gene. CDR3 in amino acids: CASSQERANWYTGELFF. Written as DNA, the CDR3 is TGCGCCAGCAGCCAAGAACGGGCAAACTGGTACACCGGGGAGCTGTTTTTT.